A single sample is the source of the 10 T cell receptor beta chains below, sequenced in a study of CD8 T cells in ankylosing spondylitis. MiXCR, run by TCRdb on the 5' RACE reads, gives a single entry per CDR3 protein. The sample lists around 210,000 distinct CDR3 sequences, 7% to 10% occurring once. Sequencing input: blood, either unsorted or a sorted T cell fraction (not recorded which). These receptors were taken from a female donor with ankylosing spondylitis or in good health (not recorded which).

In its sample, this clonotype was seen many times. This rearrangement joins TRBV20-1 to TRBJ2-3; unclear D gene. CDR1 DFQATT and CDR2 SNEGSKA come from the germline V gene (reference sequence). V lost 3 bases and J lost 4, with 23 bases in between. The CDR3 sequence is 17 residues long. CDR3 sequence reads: CSARARLTRRDPDTQYF. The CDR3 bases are TGCAGTGCTAGGGCACGTCTTACACGTCGCGACCCAGATACGCAGTATTTT.

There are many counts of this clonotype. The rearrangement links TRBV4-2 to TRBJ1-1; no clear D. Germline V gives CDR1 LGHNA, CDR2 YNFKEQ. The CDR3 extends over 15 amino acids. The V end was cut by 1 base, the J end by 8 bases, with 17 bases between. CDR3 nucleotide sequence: TGTGCCAGCAGCCAAGCTTCGGTCGGTGTAGGGGAAGCTTTCTTT. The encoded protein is CASSQASVGVGEAFF.

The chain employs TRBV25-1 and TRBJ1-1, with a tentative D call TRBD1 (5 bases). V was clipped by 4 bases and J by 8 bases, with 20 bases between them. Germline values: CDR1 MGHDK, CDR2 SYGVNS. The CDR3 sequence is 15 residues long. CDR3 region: CASSGPQGARREAFF. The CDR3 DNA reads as TGTGCCAGCAGTGGACCCCAAGGGGCAAGGAGAGAAGCTTTCTTT. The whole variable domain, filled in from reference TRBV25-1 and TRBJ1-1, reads EADIYQTPRYLVIGTGKKITLECSQTMGHDKMYWYQQDPGMELHLIHYSYGVNSTEKGDLSSESTVSRIRTEHFPLTLESARPSHTSQYLCASSGPQGARREAFFGQGTRLTVV.

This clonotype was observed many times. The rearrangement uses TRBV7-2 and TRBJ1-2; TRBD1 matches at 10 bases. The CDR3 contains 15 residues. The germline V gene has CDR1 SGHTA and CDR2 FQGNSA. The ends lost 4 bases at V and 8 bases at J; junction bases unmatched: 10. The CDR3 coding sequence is TGTGCCAGCAGCTCTCGGGACAGGGGTAGATTGGGCTACACCTTC. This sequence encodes CASSSRDRGRLGYTF.

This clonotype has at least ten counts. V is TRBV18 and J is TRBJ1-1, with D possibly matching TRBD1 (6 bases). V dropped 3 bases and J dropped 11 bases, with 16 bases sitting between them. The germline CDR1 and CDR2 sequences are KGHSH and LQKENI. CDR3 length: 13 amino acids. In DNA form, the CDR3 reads TGTGCCAGCTCACCTCCGACGGACAGTACCGCTTTCTTT. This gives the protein CASSPPTDSTAFF. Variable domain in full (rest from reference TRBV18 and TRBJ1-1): NAGVMQNPRHLVRRRGQEARLRCSPMKGHSHVYWYRQLPEEGLKFMVYLQKENIIDESGMPKERFSAEFPKEGPSILRIQQVVRGDSAAYFCASSPPTDSTAFFGQGTRLTVV.

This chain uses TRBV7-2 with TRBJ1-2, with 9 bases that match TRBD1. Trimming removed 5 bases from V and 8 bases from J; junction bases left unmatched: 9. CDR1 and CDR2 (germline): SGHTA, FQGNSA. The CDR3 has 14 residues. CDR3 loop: CASSLTGQGEGYTF. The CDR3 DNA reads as TGTGCCAGCAGCCTAACGGGACAGGGTGAAGGCTACACCTTC.

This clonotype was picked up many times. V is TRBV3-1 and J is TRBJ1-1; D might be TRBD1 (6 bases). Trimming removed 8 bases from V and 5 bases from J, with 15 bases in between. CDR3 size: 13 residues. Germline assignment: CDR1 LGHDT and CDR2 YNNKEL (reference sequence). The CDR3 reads CASAAQGWTEAFF. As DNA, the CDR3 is TGTGCCAGCGCAGCTCAGGGGTGGACTGAAGCTTTCTTT.

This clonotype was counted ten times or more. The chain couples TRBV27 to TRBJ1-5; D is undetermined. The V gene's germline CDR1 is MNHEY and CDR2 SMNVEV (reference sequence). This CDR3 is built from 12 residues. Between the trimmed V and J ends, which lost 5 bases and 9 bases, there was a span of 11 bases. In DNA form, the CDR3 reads TGTGCCAGCAGTGCTAATCGGGGGCCCCAGCATTTT. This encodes CASSANRGPQHF.

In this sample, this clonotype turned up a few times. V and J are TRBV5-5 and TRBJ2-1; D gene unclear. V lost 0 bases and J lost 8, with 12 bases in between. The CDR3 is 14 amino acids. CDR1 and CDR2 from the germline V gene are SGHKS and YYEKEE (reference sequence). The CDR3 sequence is CASSLGWSMDEQFF. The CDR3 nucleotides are TGTGCCAGCAGCTTGGGTTGGAGCATGGATGAGCAGTTCTTC.

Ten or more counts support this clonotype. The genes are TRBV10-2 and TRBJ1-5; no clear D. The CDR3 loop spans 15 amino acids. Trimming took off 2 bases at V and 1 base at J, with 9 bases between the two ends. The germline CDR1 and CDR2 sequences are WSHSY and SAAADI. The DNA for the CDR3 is TGCGCCAGCAGTGAGATAGGACTAAGCAATCAGCCCCAGCATTTT. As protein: CASSEIGLSNQPQHF.